A single TCR beta chain is shown here with its context. The antigen is not known. The data derive from a study of cytomegalovirus exposure and HLA in healthy donors. About the research overall: Most genotyped donors, approximately 81% of more than 300, had Caucasian-associated genetic ancestry.

Primers included in the PCR were 60 Vbeta and 13 Jbeta primers. TCRdb's table, derived via immunoSEQ multiplex PCR, lists solely in-frame clones and lacks some. This sample contains about 170,000 clones. Notes on the study in general: Per published accounts, TCR beta sequences correctly predicted the HLA-A and HLA-B alleles of most subjects. Later analysis identified a missense DCLRE1C variant that was linked to TCR beta V- and J-gene trimming.

The CDR3 contains 13 residues. V lost 0 bases, J lost 10 bases, and 7 bases lay in between. Looked up from germline, CDR1 is MNHEY and CDR2 is SVGAGI. The rearrangement uses TRBV6-5 and TRBJ1-6; D uncertain. The sequence was collected from a woman aged 18 to 35 in good health and CMV-seropositive. The specimen was PBMCs. The CDR3 DNA sequence: TGTGCCAGCAGTTACTCGGCAGGATCACCCCTCCACTTT. Its protein is CASSYSAGSPLHF.